The present T cell receptor (beta chain) was sequenced within a study of cytomegalovirus exposure and HLA in healthy donors. About the study: Earlier, fewer than 140 million unique TCR beta sequences were recovered from approximately 180 million T cells by an analysis.

Donors consisted of healthy bone marrow donors. Vbeta (60) and Jbeta (13) primers were used in the PCR. Produced via immunoSEQ multiplex PCR; TCRdb's table is partial and in-frame only. Among some 180,000 clones listed, around 80% were seen once. In its sample, this clone was seen once. V was cut by 3 bases and J by 6 bases, with 18 bases left in between. Germline lookup yields CDR1 MNHEY and CDR2 SMNVEV (reference sequence). The CDR3 runs to 16 residues. The source material was PBMCs. This clonotype originated in a woman aged 60-75 years in good health and CMV-seropositive. The chain links TRBV27 to TRBJ1-5; weak D call: TRBD1 (5 bases). CDR3 sequence reads: CASSFQGSSTGQPQHF. The CDR3 DNA reads as TGTGCCAGCAGTTTTCAGGGTTCTAGTACGGGTCAGCCCCAGCATTTT.